This record concerns one TCR beta chain sequence. Its target is not known. TCRdb's table, derived via immunoSEQ multiplex PCR, lists solely in-frame clones and lacks some. The data hold roughly 60,000 clones, with approximately 83% observed a single time. The sample comes from a study of OX40 agonist ivuxolimab in advanced cancers. Study at large: Three patients responded partially, comprising one with hepatocellular carcinoma and two with cutaneous melanoma. Findings and limits, study-wide: CD4+ T cells averaged fewer expanded clones than CD8+ T cells.

The ends were cut back, 3 bases at V and 2 bases at J, with 14 bases in the middle. The CDR3 runs 15 residues. Germline V gives CDR1 MGHRA, CDR2 YSYEKL. Drawing of blood for sampling happened at baseline, at cycle 4 day 1, and at cycle 7 day 1. The chain has TRBV4-1 and TRBJ2-7; possible D gene TRBD2, 5 bases. The specimen was CD4+ or CD8+ T cells sorted from blood, collected in a trial of the OX40 agonist ivuxolimab. This TCR came from an adult with an advanced solid tumor such as melanoma, head and neck, liver or kidney cancer. CDR3 amino acids: CASSQSLRGAYEQYF. CDR3 sequence (DNA): TGCGCCAGCAGCCAGTCTCTACGGGGTGCCTACGAGCAGTACTTC.